Below are 12 T cell receptor beta chains sequenced from a single sample in a study of T-cell memory formation after mild COVID-19. TCRdb used MiXCR to reprocess the 5' RACE reads, holding one entry per CDR3 protein. Of 470,000 or so distinct CDR3 sequences listed, roughly 18% are singletons. The sequenced sample was PBMCs or a T cell subset sorted from them (not recorded which). The receptors were sampled from an adult woman who had mild COVID-19 (a few samples of this study predate the infection). Cell type and time point are not known.

The chain employs TRBV6-2 or TRBV6-3 and TRBJ2-5; TRBD2 matches at 7 bases. The J segment lost 4 bases and the V segment lost 8 bases, leaving 13 bases of the junction unmatched. The CDR3 loop spans 15 amino acids. Germline CDR1 reads MNHEY; CDR2 reads SVGEGT. CDR3 bases: TGTGCCAGCCTACACCCAGCGGGGAAGAGAGAGACCCAGTACTTC. Encoded protein: CASLHPAGKRETQYF.

This clonotype has just a few counts. The chain recombines TRBV12-3 or TRBV12-4 with TRBJ2-5; 7 nucleotides agree with TRBD2. This CDR3 region has 12 residues. V lost 6 bases to trimming and J lost 10 bases; unmatched junction nucleotides: 8. CDR3 loop: CASRIGLEGQYF. As DNA, the CDR3 is TGTGCCAGCAGAATCGGACTAGAGGGCCAGTACTTC.

This chain uses TRBV20-1 with TRBJ2-7; D gene uncertain. The V end was cut by 4 bases, the J end by 1 base, with 8 bases between. CDR1 DFQATT and CDR2 SNEGSKA come from the germline V gene (reference sequence). The CDR3 is 12 residues long. For the CDR3, the DNA is TGCAGTGCTAACGACGATTCCTACGAGCAGTACTTC. Its translation is CSANDDSYEQYF.

This chain links TRBV19 with TRBJ2-1, with TRBD2 as a possible D gene (5 bases). The CDR3 extends over 13 amino acids. The V end was cut by 5 bases, the J end by 5 bases, with 10 bases between. Germline CDR1 LNHDA, CDR2 SQIVND (reference sequence). For the CDR3, the DNA is TGTGCCAGTAGTGTACTACTAGACAATGAGCAGTTCTTC. This encodes CASSVLLDNEQFF.

This clonotype occurred a few times. The rearrangement uses TRBV20-1 and TRBJ2-3; D may be TRBD1 (6 bases). The V gene's germline CDR1 is DFQATT and CDR2 SNEGSKA (reference sequence). Trimming cost V 1 base and J 2 bases, with 13 bases left between them. CDR3 length: 15 amino acids. Written as DNA, the CDR3 is TGCAGTGCTAGAGGACAGGCGGAAAACACAGATACGCAGTATTTT. Translation gives CSARGQAENTDTQYF.

This clonotype was seen a handful of times. This chain uses TRBV7-9 with TRBJ1-1; D call uncertain. Trimming took off 6 bases at V and 6 bases at J, with 14 bases between the two ends. Germline V gives CDR1 SEHNR, CDR2 FQNEAQ (reference sequence). This CDR3 comprises 13 residues. The CDR3 bases are TGTGCCAGCAGGGGCGTACAGCGGCCTGAAGCTTTCTTT. This gives the protein CASRGVQRPEAFF.

A few counts support this clonotype. The rearrangement uses TRBV7-9 and TRBJ2-5; TRBD1 aligns across 7 bases. The CDR3 extends over 15 amino acids. Unmatched junction bases numbered 10, after V lost 4 bases and J lost 5 bases. Germline V gene sequence: CDR1 SEHNR, CDR2 FQNEAQ (reference sequence). This CDR3 is CASSSQGDRRETQYF. In nucleotides, the CDR3 is TGTGCCAGCAGCTCTCAGGGGGACCGTAGGGAGACCCAGTACTTC.

A few counts support this clonotype. The chain joins TRBV5-1 to TRBJ2-5; no reliable D call. The CDR3 is 14 residues long. V gave up 0 bases and J gave up 1 base, with 7 bases separating them. Germline V lookup: CDR1 SGHRS, CDR2 YFSETQ. CDR3 protein: CASSLDSSQETQYF. CDR3 DNA: TGCGCCAGCAGCTTGGACAGCAGCCAAGAGACCCAGTACTTC. Full variable domain (outside the CDR3, taken from reference TRBV5-1 and TRBJ2-5): KAGVTQTPRYLIKTRGQQVTLSCSPISGHRSVSWYQQTPGQGLQFLFEYFSETQRNKGNFPGRFSGRQFSNSRSEMNVSTLELGDSALYLCASSLDSSQETQYFGPGTRLLVL.

This clonotype was counted a few times. An end of the junction differs from the germline gene, which may be a read error. The CDR3 sequence is CSAREDRDRENF. CDR3 DNA: TGCAGTGCTAGAGAGGATAGGGACAGGGAAAACTTC. The chain couples TRBV20-1 to TRBJ1-2; 9 bases fit TRBD1. CDR1 DFQATT and CDR2 SNEGSKA come from the germline V gene (reference sequence). The CDR3 is made up of 12 amino acids.

There are a few counts of this clonotype. The chain combines TRBV29-1 with TRBJ2-3; 9 nucleotides match TRBD2. The trim removed 3 bases at V and 3 bases at J, leaving 7 bases unmatched. The CDR3 runs 15 residues. CDR1 and CDR2 (germline): SQVTM, ANQGSEA. CDR3 loop: CSVERLAVRTDTQYF. DNA for the CDR3: TGCAGCGTTGAGAGACTAGCGGTAAGGACAGATACGCAGTATTTT.

The chain combines TRBV7-6 with TRBJ2-5; D is ambiguous. V lost 6 bases, J lost 10 bases, and 12 bases lay in between. The CDR3 runs to 11 residues. CDR1 is SGHVS and CDR2 is FNYEAQ in the germline V gene. The CDR3 protein is CASRNQVDQYF. CDR3 sequence (DNA): TGTGCCAGCAGGAACCAAGTTGACCAGTACTTC.

This clonotype was recorded a few times. The chain joins TRBV15 to TRBJ2-1; D may be TRBD1 (6 bases). The V gene's germline CDR1 is LNHNV and CDR2 YYDKDF (reference sequence). The V gene lost 1 base and the J gene lost 4 bases, with 17 bases spanning the gap. This CDR3 has 17 amino acids. CDR3: CATSRGGHPGRYNEQFF. Written as DNA, the CDR3 is TGTGCCACCAGCAGAGGGGGACACCCGGGAAGATACAATGAGCAGTTCTTC.